A selection of T cell receptor beta chains follows, all from one sample in a study of human T cells and chemical hapten exposure. TCRdb processed the RACE reads anew with MiXCR; each CDR3 protein has one entry. The data hold under 450,000 distinct CDR3 sequences, with roughly 4.8% observed a single time. Here the sequenced sample was whole blood, taken in connection with sensitization to the hapten diphenylcyclopropenone (DPC). The receptor set was obtained from a woman between 50 and 59 years old with alopecia areata. Some clones in this sample may be carry-over from other donors' samples. Both conserved end residues are part of each CDR3. The order of the fields is V gene, clone size, J gene, CDR3 protein. Size is omitted from some rows. Given values are once, few, many or a class for expanded clones.

v_gene: TRBV7-9
abundance: many
j_gene: TRBJ2-3
CDR3aa: CASSPLAGSTDTQYF

v_gene: TRBV20-1
abundance: many
j_gene: TRBJ1-6
CDR3aa: CSARVGAGAPLHF

v_gene: TRBV20-1
abundance: many
j_gene: TRBJ2-1
CDR3aa: CSATRTSGAYNEQFF

v_gene: TRBV5-1
abundance: many
j_gene: TRBJ2-6
CDR3aa: CASSSNPSGTGANVLTF

v_gene: TRBV6-6
abundance: NA
j_gene: TRBJ2-7
CDR3aa: CASSLLQGTYEQYF

v_gene: TRBV20-1
abundance: many
j_gene: TRBJ2-3
CDR3aa: CSAYTVAGADTQYF

v_gene: TRBV9
abundance: many
j_gene: TRBJ2-5
CDR3aa: CASSDRYEETQYF

v_gene: TRBV29-1
abundance: many
j_gene: TRBJ1-4
CDR3aa: CSVRSGQSEKLFF

v_gene: TRBV6-2/TRBV6-3
abundance: many
j_gene: TRBJ1-1
CDR3aa: CATATGGTEAFF

v_gene: TRBV6-5
abundance: many
j_gene: TRBJ1-3
CDR3aa: CASSYGAGPGNTIYF

v_gene: TRBV3-1
abundance: few
j_gene: TRBJ1-1
CDR3aa: CASSQDSDTEAFF

v_gene: TRBV23-1
abundance: few
j_gene: TRBJ1-5
CDR3aa: CASSHRPGNQPQHF

v_gene: TRBV4-1
abundance: NA
j_gene: TRBJ2-2
CDR3aa: CASSQMGTAEGELFF

v_gene: TRBV16
abundance: many
j_gene: TRBJ2-7
CDR3aa: CASSQSGIPTYEQYF

v_gene: TRBV4-3
abundance: NA
j_gene: TRBJ2-1
CDR3aa: CASSQDSRAGGPDEQFF

v_gene: TRBV7-9
abundance: few
j_gene: TRBJ2-1
CDR3aa: CASSRGLSNEQFF

v_gene: TRBV2
abundance: many
j_gene: TRBJ1-1
CDR3aa: CASSEVGTQVDATEAFF

v_gene: TRBV7-9
abundance: few
j_gene: TRBJ1-1
CDR3aa: CASRPITGGGTEAFF

v_gene: TRBV12-3/TRBV12-4
abundance: many
j_gene: TRBJ2-3
CDR3aa: CASSFASGSTDTQYF

v_gene: TRBV6-5
abundance: few
j_gene: TRBJ1-1
CDR3aa: CASSPVQRNTEAFF

v_gene: TRBV5-6
abundance: many
j_gene: TRBJ2-1
CDR3aa: CASSSDAYNEQFF

v_gene: TRBV18
abundance: NA
j_gene: TRBJ2-7
CDR3aa: CASSPKHEQYF

v_gene: TRBV10-3
abundance: many
j_gene: TRBJ1-1
CDR3aa: CAISAGGIRTEAFF

v_gene: TRBV6-2/TRBV6-3
abundance: many
j_gene: TRBJ2-3
CDR3aa: CASSYGTDTQYF

v_gene: TRBV7-6
abundance: many
j_gene: TRBJ1-1
CDR3aa: CASSSTGGGEAFF

v_gene: TRBV18
abundance: NA
j_gene: TRBJ2-1
CDR3aa: CASSPSGDEQFF

v_gene: TRBV2
abundance: few
j_gene: TRBJ1-4
CDR3aa: CASSEAGTVGEKLFF